These 27 T cell receptor beta chains were all obtained from the same sample, sequenced in a study of human T cells and chemical hapten exposure. TCRdb called the RACE reads again in MiXCR, with one record for every CDR3 protein. In the table there are tens of thousands of distinct CDR3 sequences, less than 11% of which are singletons. Time point reported: patch test 2, 6 weeks after DPC sensitization. This sample's treatment: therapeutic diphenylcyclopropenone sensitization with weekly scalp DPC. The sequencing used whole blood, collected in connection with sensitization to the hapten diphenylcyclopropenone (DPC). These TCRs come from a woman aged 45-59 years with alopecia areata. Some clones in this sample may be carry-over from other donors' samples.

This chain uses TRBV20-1 with TRBJ1-2, with D hard to call. The ends were cut back, 3 bases at V and 5 bases at J, with 10 bases in the middle. The CDR3 is 12 residues long. CDR1 is DFQATT and CDR2 is SNEGSKA in the germline V gene (reference sequence). The DNA of the CDR3 is TGCAGTGCTAGGGAGGTCGGGTATGGCTACACCTTC. This codes for CSAREVGYGYTF.

Only a few counts were recorded for this clonotype. The chain is built from TRBV28 and TRBJ1-1; D is unresolved. The CDR3 loop spans 12 amino acids. Germline V gene sequence: CDR1 MDHEN, CDR2 SYDVKM. V lost 3 bases and J lost 4, with 6 bases in between. CDR3 protein: CASSFQVTEAFF. CDR3 in DNA: TGTGCCAGCAGTTTCCAAGTCACTGAAGCTTTCTTT.

This clonotype was counted only a few times. The rearrangement joins TRBV27 to TRBJ2-6; no definite D call. With 2 bases removed from V and 0 bases from J, the gap between germline ends came to 11 bases. This CDR3 is built from 17 residues. Germline CDR1 is MNHEY and CDR2 is SMNVEV (reference sequence). CDR3 coding DNA: TGTGCCAGCAGTTTAAACCAGGCCTACTCTGGGGCCAACGTCCTGACTTTC. This encodes CASSLNQAYSGANVLTF.

This clonotype was observed many times. The chain employs TRBV7-2 and TRBJ2-5, with D tentatively TRBD2 (5 bases). The CDR3 has 13 amino acids. The germline CDR1 and CDR2 sequences are SGHTA and FQGNSA. The V end was cut by 5 bases, the J end by 4 bases, with 11 bases between. The CDR3 DNA is TGTGCCAGCAGCAGAGGACTCGGAGAGACCCAGTACTTC. It yields the protein CASSRGLGETQYF.

This sequence joins TRBV6-1 and TRBJ1-1; tentative D call: TRBD1 (5 bases). CDR1 and CDR2 from the germline V gene are MNHNS and SASEGT. V lost 4 bases and J lost 1, with 10 bases in between. The CDR3 contains 14 residues. CDR3 bases: TGTGCCAGCAGTGTCCAGGGCGAGAACACTGAAGCTTTCTTT. This codes for CASSVQGENTEAFF.

The chain employs TRBV7-2 and TRBJ1-5; 8 bases fit TRBD1. Germline CDR1 is SGHTA and CDR2 is FQGNSA. CDR3 length: 16 amino acids. Losses at the gene ends were 0 bases for V and 4 bases for J; bases not matched to a gene: 5. CDR3 sequence: CASSLATGVVNQPQHF. As DNA, the CDR3 is TGTGCCAGCAGCTTAGCGACAGGGGTGGTAAATCAGCCCCAGCATTTT.

In its sample, this clonotype was seen many times. The junction and the germline gene differ at one end; a read error may be behind it. This CDR3 reads CASSSALQSKGVF. The CDR3 nucleotides are TGTGCCAGCAGCTCGGCCCTGCAAAGTAAAGGTGTCTTC. The chain carries TRBV7-2 and TRBJ2-1; D gene ambiguous. CDR3 length equals 13 residues. The germline gives CDR1 SGHTA, CDR2 FQGNSA.

The table lists this clonotype with many counts. The chain carries TRBV2 and TRBJ1-5; 7 bases match TRBD1. The CDR3 is made up of 15 amino acids. CDR1 and CDR2 from the germline V gene are SNHLY and FYNNEI. V lost 6 bases, J lost 1 base, and 6 bases stayed unmatched. CDR3 in DNA: TGTGCCAGCAGGACCGGGACAGTCAGCAATCAGCCCCAGCATTTT. This encodes CASRTGTVSNQPQHF.

This clonotype occurred a few times. The chain combines TRBV24-1 with TRBJ2-1, with D hard to call. V lost 4 bases, J lost 0 bases, and 12 bases lay in between. The CDR3 runs 16 residues. In germline, CDR1 is KGHDR, CDR2 SFDVKD. Written as DNA, the CDR3 is TGTGCCACCAGTGACCACACTCGCCACTCCTACAATGAGCAGTTCTTC. This encodes CATSDHTRHSYNEQFF.

This clonotype was seen more than once but under ten times. V gene TRBV3-1 combines with J gene TRBJ1-5; 10 bases match TRBD1. V was pared by 4 bases and J by 11 bases, with 8 bases of the junction left unmatched. CDR3 length equals 14 residues. Germline CDR1 and CDR2: LGHDT and YNNKEL (reference sequence). CDR3 amino acids: CASSPGQGGSSQHF. The DNA of the CDR3 is TGTGCCAGCAGCCCTGGACAGGGGGGGTCTTCCCAGCATTTT.

This clonotype was picked up many times. The genes are TRBV5-4 and TRBJ2-3, with a weak D call TRBD1 (7 bases). V lost 3 bases to trimming and J lost 0 bases, with 14 bases between them. CDR1 SGHNT and CDR2 YYREEE come from the germline V gene (reference sequence). The CDR3 has 16 residues. CDR3 sequence (DNA): TGTGCCAGCAGCTGGAGGGACAGAACTAGCACAGATACGCAGTATTTT. As protein: CASSWRDRTSTDTQYF.

This clonotype was picked up a small number of times. The chain joins TRBV3-2 to TRBJ1-5; TRBD1, as called in the table, went unchecked against the DNA. TRBV3-2 is designated a pseudogene. This CDR3 has 15 amino acids. CDR3 residues: CASSQDFGNNQPQHF. CDR3 DNA: TGTGCCAGCAGCCAAGATTTCGGGAACAATCAGCCCCAGCATTTT.

In nucleotides, the CDR3 is TGTGCCAGCACCCCCAGCGGAGAGACCCAGTACTTC. It encodes CASTPSGETQYF. The chain links TRBV2 to TRBJ2-5; the D gene is possibly TRBD2 (5 bases). The germline gives CDR1 SNHLY, CDR2 FYNNEI. This CDR3 region has 12 residues. V lost 7 bases to trimming and J lost 4 bases, with 10 bases between them.

This clonotype was seen many times. The CDR3 region has the DNA TGTGCCAGCAGTTTAAGACAGGGTCGCACAGATACGCAGTATTTT. Translated: CASSLRQGRTDTQYF. The V and J genes are TRBV12-3 or TRBV12-4 and TRBJ2-3; 7 positions match TRBD1. This CDR3 spans 15 amino acids. V lost 2 bases and J lost 1; bases outside the gene matches: 3.

With respect to this clonotype: This may be a read error, as it is one base from a much larger clone. The rearrangement joins TRBV6-5 to TRBJ1-6; no clear D. This CDR3 region has 14 residues. Germline V gene data show CDR1 as MNHEY and CDR2 as SVGAGI. V shed 6 bases and J shed 5 bases, with 11 bases lying between them. This chain's CDR3 is CASRPVRHNSPLHF. CDR3 nucleotide sequence: TGTGCCAGCAGGCCGGTACGGCATAATTCACCCCTCCACTTT.

This clonotype was picked up a small number of times. This chain joins TRBV30 and TRBJ1-6; no definite D call. This CDR3 contains 15 residues. Trimming cost V 5 bases and J 0 bases, with 11 bases left between them. Germline values: CDR1 GTSNPN, CDR2 SVGIG (reference sequence). CDR3 in amino acids: CAWGPLSSYNSPLHF. DNA of the CDR3: TGTGCCTGGGGTCCCTTGAGCTCCTATAATTCACCCCTCCACTTT. Complete variable domain (other parts from reference TRBV30 and TRBJ1-6): SQTIHQWPATLVQPVGSPLSLECTVEGTSNPNLYWYRQAAGRGLQLLFYSVGIGQISSEVPQNLSASRPQDRQFILSSKKLLLSDSGFYLCAWGPLSSYNSPLHFGNGTRLTVT.

This clonotype was recorded many times. The chain joins TRBV7-6 to TRBJ2-2, with D unclear. Between the trimmed V and J ends, which lost 1 base and 7 bases, there was a span of 13 bases. The CDR3 runs 15 residues. The germline V gene has CDR1 SGHVS and CDR2 FNYEAQ. DNA for the CDR3: TGTGCCAGCAGCTTAGACGGTAGTGAGGTCGGGGAGCTGTTTTTT. Residues: CASSLDGSEVGELFF.

The table lists this clonotype with many counts. The CDR3 DNA reads as TGTGCCAGCAGGCTCAGGGGGGAGGGCTATGGCTACACCTTC. Amino acids: CASRLRGEGYGYTF. The chain links TRBV12-3 or TRBV12-4 to TRBJ1-2, with 7 bases fitting TRBD1. The CDR3 consists of 14 residues. V lost 6 bases to trimming and J lost 4 bases; unmatched junction nucleotides: 8.

This clonotype was seen only once. The chain employs TRBV28 and TRBJ2-7; 8 positions agree with TRBD2. The CDR3 sequence is 15 residues long. Trimming cost V 3 bases and J 0 bases; bases outside gene matches: 4. Per the germline V gene, CDR1 is MDHEN and CDR2 is SYDVKM. The CDR3 here is CASSFGTSGSYEQYF. In nucleotides, the CDR3 is TGTGCCAGCAGTTTTGGTACTAGCGGCTCCTACGAGCAGTACTTC.

This clonotype was found a few times. This rearrangement joins TRBV7-9 to TRBJ1-5, with no clear D. The CDR3 length is 17 residues. V was clipped by 5 bases and J by 3 bases, with 20 bases between them. Germline lookup yields CDR1 SEHNR and CDR2 FQNEAQ (reference sequence). CDR3 residues: CASSQDRDRSPNQPQHF. DNA for the CDR3: TGTGCCAGCAGCCAAGACCGGGATCGGAGCCCCAATCAGCCCCAGCATTTT.

This clonotype was detected many times. The gene calls are TRBV3-1 and TRBJ1-2; D is perhaps TRBD1 (6 bases). CDR3 length equals 16 residues. Germline CDR1 and CDR2: LGHDT and YNNKEL (reference sequence). V was pared by 0 bases and J by 4 bases, with 15 bases between. In DNA form, the CDR3 reads TGTGCCAGCAGCCAAGAATCGAGGGCAGGGGCCTATGGCTACACCTTC. Its protein product is CASSQESRAGAYGYTF. The complete variable domain, with remaining parts taken from reference TRBV3-1 and TRBJ1-2, reads DTAVSQTPKYLVTQMGNDKSIKCEQNLGHDTMYWYKQDSKKFLKIMFSYNNKELIINETVPNRFSPKSPDKAHLNLHINSLELGDSAVYFCASSQESRAGAYGYTFGSGTRLTVV.

This chain joins TRBV12-3 or TRBV12-4 and TRBJ2-4; the match to TRBD2 covers 11 bases. The CDR3 is 17 amino acids. With 5 bases clipped from V and 4 bases from J, the junction kept 10 bases outside the gene matches. Written as DNA, the CDR3 is TGTGCCAGCAGTGGGGGGCTAGCGGGAGGTGGGAAAAACATTCAGTACTTC. Protein product: CASSGGLAGGGKNIQYF.

This chain uses TRBV5-4 with TRBJ1-6; D not certain. The germline V gene has CDR1 SGHNT and CDR2 YYREEE (reference sequence). The CDR3 runs 17 residues. The V end was cut by 0 bases, the J end by 5 bases, with 15 bases between. The CDR3 reads CASSLDGRQADNSPLHF. The CDR3 nucleotides read TGTGCCAGCAGCTTGGACGGACGACAAGCGGATAATTCACCCCTCCACTTT.

This clonotype was observed a single time. The V gene is TRBV6-5, the J gene TRBJ2-7; TRBD1 aligns across 8 bases. This CDR3 comprises 12 residues. V gave up 7 bases and J gave up 5 bases; unmatched junction bases: 4. In germline, CDR1 is MNHEY, CDR2 SVGAGI. Here the CDR3 DNA reads TGTGCCAGCACAGACAGGGGCCACGAGCAGTACTTC. The encoded protein is CASTDRGHEQYF.

This clonotype was seen ten or more times. The rearrangement links TRBV7-2 to TRBJ1-2; no clear D gene. From germline, CDR1 is SGHTA and CDR2 FQGNSA. The length of the CDR3 is 14 residues. Trimming shortened V by 2 bases and J by 4 bases, and 11 bases separated the two germline ends. The CDR3 region is CASSLIRDSYGYTF. The DNA of the CDR3 is TGTGCCAGCAGCTTAATAAGGGATTCCTATGGCTACACCTTC.

In its sample, this clonotype was seen many times. V usage is TRBV20-1 and J usage is TRBJ2-1; 9 nucleotides agree with TRBD2. CDR3 length equals 16 residues. The germline gives CDR1 DFQATT, CDR2 SNEGSKA (reference sequence). Germline trimming cut 5 bases from V and 4 bases from J; bases unmatched to any gene: 12. The DNA of the CDR3 is TGCAGTGCTTGGCCTTTTGGGACTAGCAGTTACAATGAGCAGTTCTTC. It yields the protein CSAWPFGTSSYNEQFF.

This chain links TRBV20-1 with TRBJ1-2; 7 nucleotides agree with TRBD1. J lost 4 bases, V lost 6 bases, and 11 bases had no gene match. Germline assignment: CDR1 DFQATT and CDR2 SNEGSKA (reference sequence). The CDR3 covers 14 residues. Here the CDR3 DNA reads TGCAGTGCGCCGTTAACGGGACAGTCCTATGGCTACACCTTC. It yields the protein CSAPLTGQSYGYTF.